This entry lists 28 T cell receptor beta chains sequenced from one sample in a study of blood T cell repertoires in COVID-19. Profiling relied on immunoSEQ multiplex PCR, and the TCRdb table lists in-frame clones only, not all of them. Here the sample spans more than 85,000 clones, 80% to 95% being singletons. Specimen: peripheral blood. Receptors originate from a woman aged 50 to 65 with COVID-19, enrolled during active disease.

V gene TRBV27 combines with J gene TRBJ1-2; perhaps TRBD1 as D (6 bases). The germline CDR1 and CDR2 sequences are MNHEY and SMNVEV (reference sequence). V was clipped by 5 bases and J by 5 bases, with 15 bases between them. The CDR3 sequence is 14 residues long. CDR3 protein: CASSLTGTGYGYTF. Here the CDR3 DNA reads TGTGCCAGCAGTCTAACAGGGACCGGTTATGGCTACACCTTC.

The V call is TRBV10-2, the J call TRBJ2-4; possibly TRBD2 for D (5 bases). Germline CDR1 WSHSY, CDR2 SAAADI. This CDR3 comprises 15 residues. Trimming took 5 bases from V and 3 from J, leaving 14 bases between them. CDR3 in DNA: TGCGCCAGCAGTTCCCTCCTTCGGGACAAAAACATTCAGTACTTC. This encodes CASSSLLRDKNIQYF.

The CDR3 region is CAISEALYRGNTGELFF. CDR3 in DNA: TGTGCCATCAGTGAGGCCCTTTATCGGGGGAACACCGGGGAGCTGTTTTTT. The rearrangement joins TRBV10-3 to TRBJ2-2; D possibly corresponds to TRBD2 (5 bases). This CDR3 region has 17 residues. V dropped 2 bases and J dropped 1 base, with 14 bases sitting between them. Germline V gene sequence: CDR1 ENHRY, CDR2 SYGVKD.

This chain uses TRBV6-5 with TRBJ1-4, with 7 positions matching TRBD1. The CDR3 length is 15 residues. Germline trimming cut 2 bases from V and 7 bases from J; bases unmatched to any gene: 7. In germline, CDR1 is MNHEY, CDR2 SVGAGI. CDR3 amino acids: CASSYGTQGGEKLFF. In DNA, the CDR3 is TGTGCCAGCAGTTACGGGACGCAGGGGGGTGAAAAACTGTTTTTT.

The chain employs TRBV5-4 and TRBJ2-1; a possible D gene is TRBD1 (5 bases). The CDR3 contains 17 residues. In germline, CDR1 is SGHNT, CDR2 YYREEE (reference sequence). Trimming took off 3 bases at V and 7 bases at J, with 23 bases between the two ends. The CDR3 DNA sequence: TGTGCCAGCAGCTCTCCTTCAGGGATTTTGGGTCGAAATGAGCAGTTCTTC. Its protein is CASSSPSGILGRNEQFF.

The CDR3 nucleotides are TGTGCCAGCAGGTTAAGAGCGGGAGGTTACTCCTACGAGCAGTACTTC. Protein sequence: CASRLRAGGYSYEQYF. The chain has TRBV27 and TRBJ2-7, with 9 positions matching TRBD2. The CDR3 runs to 16 residues. Germline assignment: CDR1 MNHEY and CDR2 SMNVEV (reference sequence). V was pared by 6 bases and J by 0 bases, with 9 bases of the junction left unmatched.

The chain joins TRBV10-3 to TRBJ1-2; TRBD1 aligns across 9 bases. This CDR3 contains 13 residues. V lost 7 bases, J lost 2 bases, and 2 bases stayed unmatched. Germline assignment: CDR1 ENHRY and CDR2 SYGVKD. The CDR3 here is CAIKGTGNYGYTF. CDR3 in DNA: TGTGCCATCAAAGGGACAGGGAACTATGGCTACACCTTC.

This chain joins TRBV7-2 and TRBJ1-6, with D hard to call. This CDR3 is built from 15 residues. Germline CDR1 reads SGHTA; CDR2 reads FQGNSA. V was pared by 5 bases and J by 6 bases, with 14 bases between. The DNA of the CDR3 is TGTGCCAGCAGCCTGGATTCAGGCCCTAATTCACCCCTCCACTTT. Translation: CASSLDSGPNSPLHF.

The chain combines TRBV19 with TRBJ2-7, with 16 positions matching TRBD2. V shed 3 bases and J 7 bases; nucleotides not matched to a gene: 9. This CDR3 comprises 17 residues. Germline V gene lookup returns CDR1 LNHDA and CDR2 SQIVND (reference sequence). The CDR3 protein is CASSIPGLAGGPKEQYF. The CDR3 DNA reads TGTGCCAGTAGTATTCCGGGACTAGCGGGGGGGCCCAAAGAGCAGTACTTC.

The chain couples TRBV4-1 to TRBJ1-1; possible D gene TRBD1, 5 bases. This CDR3 is 15 amino acids long. Trimming took 1 base from V and 3 from J, leaving 12 bases between them. Germline V CDR1 and CDR2: MGHRA, YSYEKL. CDR3 DNA: TGCGCCAGCAGCCAAGTTGGGACTGACGACACTGAAGCTTTCTTT. Translating gives CASSQVGTDDTEAFF.

This chain's CDR3 is CASSVTGYNQPQHF. CDR3 nucleotides: TGTGCCAGCAGCGTGACAGGGTACAATCAGCCCCAGCATTTT. The V gene is TRBV3-1 (or the pseudogene TRBV3-2), the J gene TRBJ1-5; TRBD1 matches at 7 bases. The CDR3 extends over 14 amino acids. The V gene's germline CDR1 is LGHDT and CDR2 YNNKEL (reference sequence). The V segment lost 5 bases and the J segment 3 bases; nucleotides outside the gene matches: 4.

The chain employs TRBV5-4 and TRBJ2-2; TRBD1 agrees at 8 bases. Germline V gene data show CDR1 as SGHNT and CDR2 as YYREEE (reference sequence). This CDR3 has 14 amino acids. Germline trimming cut 4 bases from V and 7 bases from J; bases unmatched to any gene: 6. The CDR3 nucleotides are TGTGCCAGCAGCATAGGACAGGGCCGCGGGGAGCTGTTTTTT. This sequence encodes CASSIGQGRGELFF.

V gene TRBV14 combines with J gene TRBJ2-2; TRBD2 agrees at 7 bases. V lost 0 bases to trimming and J lost 5 bases; unmatched junction nucleotides: 0. The CDR3 loop spans 14 amino acids. CDR1 is SGHDN and CDR2 is FVKESK in the germline V gene. This CDR3 is CASSQERGTGELFF. The CDR3 nucleotides read TGTGCCAGCAGCCAAGAGCGGGGGACCGGGGAGCTGTTTTTT.

The chain joins TRBV6-5 to TRBJ1-5; perhaps TRBD1 as D (5 bases). V dropped 0 bases and J dropped 6 bases, with 12 bases sitting between them. The CDR3 runs 15 residues. CDR1 is MNHEY, CDR2 SVGAGI, per germline. The CDR3 loop reads CASSYSGQGGQPQHF. DNA of the CDR3: TGTGCCAGCAGTTACTCGGGGCAGGGCGGTCAGCCCCAGCATTTT.

The chain carries TRBV7-3 and TRBJ2-1, with D possibly being TRBD1 (6 bases). The CDR3 runs 15 residues. V gave up 0 bases and J gave up 2 bases, with 8 bases separating them. Germline V lookup: CDR1 SGHTA, CDR2 FQGTGA. DNA for the CDR3: TGTGCCAGCAGCTTAACTGGGACAACCTACAATGAGCAGTTCTTC. Protein product: CASSLTGTTYNEQFF.

The rearrangement joins TRBV12-3 or TRBV12-4 to TRBJ1-5; no clear D. Trimming stripped 6 bases from V and 0 bases from J, with 6 bases between. The CDR3 runs 13 residues. The CDR3 coding sequence is TGTGCCAGCAGCTACGATAGCAATCAGCCCCAGCATTTT. Translated, it gives CASSYDSNQPQHF.

The chain combines TRBV9 with TRBJ1-1; TRBD1 is a possible D gene (5 bases). V dropped 5 bases and J dropped 4 bases, with 9 bases sitting between them. The length of the CDR3 is 12 residues. Germline lookup yields CDR1 SGDLS and CDR2 YYNGEE. CDR3 loop: CASRPDSTEAFF. CDR3 nucleotides: TGTGCCAGCAGACCCGACAGCACTGAAGCTTTCTTT.

The chain carries TRBV19 and TRBJ2-2, with 9 bases fitting TRBD1. Germline trimming cut 7 bases from V and 4 bases from J; bases unmatched to any gene: 7. Germline assignment: CDR1 LNHDA and CDR2 SQIVND (reference sequence). CDR3 length equals 15 residues. CDR3: CASTWTGVGTGELFF. CDR3 DNA sequence: TGTGCCAGTACCTGGACAGGGGTGGGCACCGGGGAGCTGTTTTTT.

The V gene is TRBV5-1, the J gene TRBJ1-2; 9 bases fit TRBD1. The ends lost 4 bases at V and 6 bases at J; junction bases unmatched: 10. The germline V gene has CDR1 SGHRS and CDR2 YFSETQ. The CDR3 is made up of 15 amino acids. CDR3 nucleotide sequence: TGCGCCAGCAGCGCCTACTCCGGGACAGGGAATGGCTACACCTTC. This gives the protein CASSAYSGTGNGYTF.

This rearrangement joins TRBV28 to TRBJ1-1; no clear D. Germline assignment: CDR1 MDHEN and CDR2 SYDVKM. This CDR3 is built from 11 residues. The CDR3 is CAARGSTEAFF. The CDR3 bases are TGTGCTGCTCGCGGGAGCACTGAAGCTTTCTTT.

V is TRBV9 and J is TRBJ2-3, with TRBD1 as a possible D gene (7 bases). The germline CDR1 and CDR2 sequences are SGDLS and YYNGEE. Trimming stripped 3 bases from V and 1 base from J, with 12 bases between. The CDR3 has 15 residues. The CDR3 here is CASSGGGGGTDTQYF. CDR3 sequence (DNA): TGTGCCAGCAGCGGAGGGGGCGGGGGCACAGATACGCAGTATTTT.

This clone was detected only once. The rearrangement uses TRBV5-6 and TRBJ2-1; perhaps TRBD2 as D (6 bases). The length of the CDR3 is 12 residues. Germline values: CDR1 SGHDT, CDR2 YYEEEE. V was shortened by 4 bases and J by 7 bases, with 9 bases between the two germline ends. CDR3 in amino acids: CASSLLANEQFF. In DNA form, the CDR3 reads TGTGCCAGCAGCCTTCTAGCGAATGAGCAGTTCTTC. The whole variable domain, remainder taken from reference TRBV5-6 and TRBJ2-1, is DAGVTQSPTHLIKTRGQQVTLRCSPKSGHDTVSWYQQALGQGPQFIFQYYEEEERQRGNFPDRFSGHQFPNYSSELNVNALLLGDSALYLCASSLLANEQFFGPGTRLTVL.

J is TRBJ1-1 and V is TRBV19; a weak D match, TRBD1 (5 bases). Germline V lookup: CDR1 LNHDA, CDR2 SQIVND (reference sequence). The CDR3 is made up of 14 amino acids. V was trimmed by 5 bases and J by 0 bases, leaving 10 bases between them. Written as DNA, the CDR3 is TGTGCCAGTAGTGTGCGACAGATGAACACTGAAGCTTTCTTT. Its protein is CASSVRQMNTEAFF.

This clone was detected once. The chain combines TRBV6-5 with TRBJ2-5; the match to TRBD1 covers 7 bases. CDR1 is MNHEY, CDR2 SVGAGI, per germline. V was clipped by 7 bases and J by 4 bases; unmatched bases: 3. The CDR3 is 12 residues long. CDR3 nucleotide sequence: TGTGCCAGCAACAGGGGCGGAGAGACCCAGTACTTC. Encoded protein: CASNRGGETQYF.

The chain uses TRBV4-1 and TRBJ1-1, with D perhaps matching TRBD1 (6 bases). CDR1 and CDR2 from the germline V gene are MGHRA and YSYEKL. Trimming shortened V by 4 bases and J by 7 bases, and 22 bases separated the two germline ends. This CDR3 region has 16 residues. The CDR3 nucleotides are TGCGCCAGCAGCCTCCTATTCCCCCCCGGGACAAATGAAGCTTTCTTT. This codes for CASSLLFPPGTNEAFF.

The sample holds a few counts of this clone. The chain joins TRBV11-3 to TRBJ2-7, with a tentative D call TRBD2 (5 bases). This CDR3 is 14 amino acids long. CDR1 is SGHNT, CDR2 YENEEA, per germline. Trimming took off 4 bases at V and 1 base at J, with 11 bases between the two ends. CDR3 nucleotides: TGTGCCAGCAGCTCCTTTGAGGGTTCCTACGAGCAGTACTTC. It yields the protein CASSSFEGSYEQYF.

This chain joins TRBV2 and TRBJ1-1; no clear D. Germline-derived CDR1 and CDR2 are SNHLY and FYNNEI. V shed 7 bases and J shed 2 bases, with 11 bases lying between them. This CDR3 spans 13 amino acids. The CDR3 coding sequence is TGTGCCAGCAAAGCCGAAGATAACACTGAAGCTTTCTTT. Translated: CASKAEDNTEAFF.

The DNA of the CDR3 is TGTGCCAGCAGCTCCTCGGACAGGTTCTCGGCGAACACCGGGGAGCTGTTTTTT. It yields the protein CASSSSDRFSANTGELFF. The chain employs TRBV11-3 and TRBJ2-2; 7 nucleotides line up with TRBD1. Germline V CDR1 and CDR2: SGHNT, YENEEA. With 4 bases clipped from V and 0 bases from J, the junction kept 11 bases outside the gene matches. The CDR3 totals 18 residues. Variable domain in full (rest from reference TRBV11-3 and TRBJ2-2): EAGVVQSPRYKIIEKKQPVAFWCNPISGHNTLYWYLQNLGQGPELLIRYENEEAVDDSQLPKDRFSAERLKGVDSTLKIQPAELGDSAVYLCASSSSDRFSANTGELFFGEGSRLTVL.